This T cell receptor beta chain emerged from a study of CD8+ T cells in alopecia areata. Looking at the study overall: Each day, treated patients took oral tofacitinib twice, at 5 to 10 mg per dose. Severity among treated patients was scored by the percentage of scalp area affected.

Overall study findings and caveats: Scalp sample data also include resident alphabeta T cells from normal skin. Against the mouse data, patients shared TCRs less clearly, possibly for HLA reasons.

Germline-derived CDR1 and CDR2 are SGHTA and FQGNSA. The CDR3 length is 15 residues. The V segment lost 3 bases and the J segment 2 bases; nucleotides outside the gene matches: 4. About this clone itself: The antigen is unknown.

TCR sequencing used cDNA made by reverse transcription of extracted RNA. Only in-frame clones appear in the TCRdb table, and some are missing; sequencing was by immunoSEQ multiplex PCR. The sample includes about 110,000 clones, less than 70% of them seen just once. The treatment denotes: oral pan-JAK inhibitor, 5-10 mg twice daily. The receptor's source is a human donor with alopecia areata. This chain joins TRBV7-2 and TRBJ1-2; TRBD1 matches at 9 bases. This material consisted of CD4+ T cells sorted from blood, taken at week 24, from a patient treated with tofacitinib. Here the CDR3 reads CASSFDGTGNYGYTF. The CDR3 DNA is TGTGCCAGCAGCTTTGATGGGACAGGGAACTATGGCTACACCTTC.